The 17 T cell receptor beta chains given below trace back to one sample, sequenced in a study of identical twins. MiXCR, applied by TCRdb to the 5' RACE reads, yields one record per CDR3 protein. Of approximately 530,000 distinct CDR3 sequences listed, about a fifth were seen once; the top ten hold roughly 0.5%. Separately, the same data were catalogued under a study of yellow fever vaccine responses in identical twins.

Material for sequencing was CD4+ T cells sorted from blood. Every receptor here comes from a woman between 18 and 29 years old in good health.

This clonotype was recorded a few times. The V gene is TRBV14, the J gene TRBJ2-1, with 11 bases fitting TRBD2. The germline V gene has CDR1 SGHDN and CDR2 FVKESK. The J segment lost 8 bases and the V segment lost 1 base, leaving 4 bases of the junction unmatched. The CDR3 length is 15 residues. CDR3 nucleotides: TGTGCCAGCAGCCAAGGACTAGCGGGAAAGGATGAGCAGTTCTTC. Amino acid sequence: CASSQGLAGKDEQFF.

Only a few counts were recorded for this clonotype. The J gene is TRBJ2-2, the V gene TRBV5-6, with D perhaps given as TRBD1 or TRBD2 (6 bases each). The CDR3 runs 16 residues. V dropped 1 base and J dropped 4 bases, with 14 bases sitting between them. Germline V gene sequence: CDR1 SGHDT, CDR2 YYEEEE. Here the CDR3 reads CASSLWGALFTGELFF. CDR3 in DNA: TGTGCCAGCAGCTTGTGGGGGGCCCTATTCACCGGGGAGCTGTTTTTT.

This sequence joins TRBV4-1 and TRBJ2-7; D might be TRBD1 (5 bases). With 1 base removed from V and 7 bases from J, the gap between germline ends came to 11 bases. The CDR3 consists of 13 residues. The germline CDR1 and CDR2 sequences are MGHRA and YSYEKL. The CDR3 region is CASSQVTGLEQYV. CDR3 nucleotide sequence: TGCGCCAGCAGCCAAGTTACAGGCTTGGAGCAGTACGTC.

V is TRBV3-1 and J is TRBJ1-5, with a possible D match to TRBD1 (5 bases). This CDR3 comprises 16 residues. Trimming stripped 3 bases from V and 3 bases from J, with 15 bases between. Germline CDR1 LGHDT, CDR2 YNNKEL (reference sequence). CDR3: CASSHGRRGVNQPQHF. Here the CDR3 DNA reads TGTGCCAGCAGCCATGGCCGGCGGGGGGTCAATCAGCCCCAGCATTTT.

This clonotype was counted between two and nine times. The gene calls are TRBV12-3 or TRBV12-4 and TRBJ1-4, with D possibly matching TRBD1 (6 bases). The CDR3 has 14 residues. Trimming stripped 4 bases from V and 3 bases from J, with 9 bases between. CDR3 nucleotides: TGTGCCAGCAGTTGGGGGGGCCCTAATGAAAAACTGTTTTTT. It translates to CASSWGGPNEKLFF.

This clonotype was counted between two and nine times. The chain links TRBV2 to TRBJ2-2; 10 bases agree with TRBD2. This CDR3 contains 14 residues. Losses at the gene ends were 8 bases for V and 6 bases for J; bases not matched to a gene: 6. The germline V gene encodes CDR1 SNHLY and CDR2 FYNNEI. CDR3 region: CASGSGRRAGELFF. In DNA form, the CDR3 reads TGTGCCAGCGGTAGCGGGAGGCGGGCCGGGGAGCTGTTTTTT.

Regarding this clonotype: Given a much more abundant clone one base away, this may be a read error. The chain uses TRBV24-1 and TRBJ2-3; D ambiguous. CDR1 is KGHDR, CDR2 SFDVKD, per germline. This CDR3 has 11 amino acids. Trimming stripped 5 bases from V and 2 bases from J, with 1 base between. CDR3 bases: TGTGCCACCAGTGTCACAGATACGCAGTATTTT. Translation gives CATSVTDTQYF.

In this sample, this clonotype turned up a few times. The chain joins TRBV7-9 to TRBJ2-3; a possible D gene is TRBD1 (5 bases). Germline V gene data show CDR1 as SEHNR and CDR2 as FQNEAQ (reference sequence). Trimming pared 0 bases from V and 2 bases from J, leaving 12 bases between. The CDR3 is made up of 16 amino acids. The CDR3 loop reads CASSLAQGRLTDTQYF. For the CDR3, the DNA is TGTGCCAGCAGCTTAGCCCAGGGTCGGCTCACAGATACGCAGTATTTT.

V is TRBV12-3 or TRBV12-4 and J is TRBJ1-2, with 8 bases aligning to TRBD1. The trim removed 4 bases at V and 4 bases at J, leaving 8 bases unmatched. The CDR3 covers 15 residues. The CDR3 nucleotides read TGTGCCAGCAGTTCCACGGCAGGGGGCGCCTATGGCTACACCTTC. This gives the protein CASSSTAGGAYGYTF.

The rearrangement links TRBV9 to TRBJ1-2; D not certain. Germline values: CDR1 SGDLS, CDR2 YYNGEE. V lost 6 bases, J lost 4 bases, and 16 bases lay in between. The CDR3 extends over 14 amino acids. The CDR3 DNA reads as TGTGCCAGCACGCGAGAGGAGCTGCTCTATGGCTACACCTTC. This gives the protein CASTREELLYGYTF.

The chain carries TRBV12-3 or TRBV12-4 and TRBJ1-1, with D unclear. V was clipped by 10 bases and J by 5 bases, with 17 bases between them. This CDR3 has 13 amino acids. DNA of the CDR3: TGTGCCACCGAGCGGGGTGTCGGGACTGAAGCTTTCTTT. This gives the protein CATERGVGTEAFF.

The chain employs TRBV9 and TRBJ2-1; 8 nucleotides line up with TRBD2. The CDR3 covers 15 residues. With V trimmed by 3 bases and J by 6 bases, 8 bases remained unmatched. From germline, CDR1 is SGDLS and CDR2 YYNGEE. The CDR3 DNA reads as TGTGCCAGCAGCGCTTATAGCGGGATCGTCAATGAGCAGTTCTTC. It is translated as CASSAYSGIVNEQFF.

The DNA of the CDR3 is TGTGCCACCAGTGATAGGGCCTCGCTTGCAAATGAGCAGTTCTTC. Translating it yields CATSDRASLANEQFF. The chain is built from TRBV24-1 and TRBJ2-1; D uncertain. Trimming took 3 bases from V and 7 from J, leaving 15 bases between them. The CDR3 sequence is 15 residues long. The germline CDR1 and CDR2 sequences are KGHDR and SFDVKD.

This clonotype was recorded a few times. The chain recombines TRBV24-1 with TRBJ2-2, with D uncertain. Trimming shortened V by 5 bases and J by 5 bases, and 5 bases separated the two germline ends. The CDR3 covers 12 residues. CDR1 is KGHDR and CDR2 is SFDVKD in the germline V gene. CDR3 region: CATSGVTGELFF. In DNA form, the CDR3 reads TGTGCCACCAGTGGAGTAACCGGGGAGCTGTTTTTT.

This chain joins TRBV19 and TRBJ2-6, with D possibly TRBD2 on 6 matching bases. CDR3 length: 18 amino acids. Per germline, CDR1 LNHDA and CDR2 SQIVND (reference sequence). The V end lost 4 bases, the J end lost 0 bases, and 16 bases lay between the germline ends. As DNA, the CDR3 is TGTGCCAGTAGTACGGGGCCAGGAGGGGTCTCTGGGGCCAACGTCCTGACTTTC. The encoded protein is CASSTGPGGVSGANVLTF.

This chain links TRBV7-6 with TRBJ2-5, with 11 bases matching TRBD1. The J segment lost 4 bases and the V segment lost 7 bases, leaving 8 bases of the junction unmatched. This CDR3 region has 15 residues. Germline lookup yields CDR1 SGHVS and CDR2 FNYEAQ. CDR3 sequence reads: CASTQRGQGGETQYF. In DNA, the CDR3 is TGTGCCAGCACCCAAAGGGGACAGGGGGGAGAGACCCAGTACTTC.

This clonotype was found a few times. The chain has TRBV10-3 and TRBJ2-7, with 10 bases lining up with TRBD2. The V gene end was trimmed by 4 bases and the J gene end by 5 bases; junction bases not matched to a gene: 5. The CDR3 runs 14 residues. From germline, CDR1 is ENHRY and CDR2 SYGVKD. The CDR3 DNA follows: TGTGCCATCAGTGGTAGCGGGGGGTTGAACGAGCAGTACGTC. It yields the protein CAISGSGGLNEQYV.